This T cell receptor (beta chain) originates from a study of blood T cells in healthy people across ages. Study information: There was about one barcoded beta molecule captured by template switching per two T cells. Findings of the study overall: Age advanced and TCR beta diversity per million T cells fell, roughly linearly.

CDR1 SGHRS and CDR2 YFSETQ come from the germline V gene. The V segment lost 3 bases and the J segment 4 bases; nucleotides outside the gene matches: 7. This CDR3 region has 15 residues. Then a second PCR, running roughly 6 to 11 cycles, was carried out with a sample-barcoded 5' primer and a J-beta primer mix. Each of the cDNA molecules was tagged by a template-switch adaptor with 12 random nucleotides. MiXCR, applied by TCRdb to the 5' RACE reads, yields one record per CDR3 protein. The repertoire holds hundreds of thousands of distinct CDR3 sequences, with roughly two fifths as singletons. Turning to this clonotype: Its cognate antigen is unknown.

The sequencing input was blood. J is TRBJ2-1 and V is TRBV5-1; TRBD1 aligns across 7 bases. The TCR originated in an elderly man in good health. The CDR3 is CASSWLDRVYNEQFF. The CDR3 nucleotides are TGCGCCAGCAGCTGGTTAGACAGGGTTTACAATGAGCAGTTCTTC.